This T cell receptor (beta chain) was recovered during a study of CD8 T cells in Susac syndrome. RNA amounts of roughly 0.5 to 1 ug underwent reverse transcription with random hexamers. immunoSEQ multiplex PCR amplified TCR beta CDR3 across 54 Vbeta, 13 Jbeta. TCRdb re-derived calls from the immunoSEQ multiplex PCR reads in MiXCR, one entry per CDR3 protein. The sample shows about 190,000 distinct CDR3 sequences, 85% to 95% of them seen only once. Negative isolation was applied to CD8+ and CD4+ T cells, and FACS enrichment was applied to TEMRA cells. Broader study findings: The study admitted that it had a relatively small number of individuals in its TCR sequencing and HLA analysis.

Turning to this clonotype: The antigen is not known.

The germline CDR1 and CDR2 sequences are SNHLY and FYNNEI. The CDR3 has 13 amino acids. V was pared by 4 bases and J by 6 bases, with 13 bases between. Sequencing was done on a sample of CD4+ T cells from PBMCs. The source is a human donor in good health. The rearrangement uses TRBV2 and TRBJ2-7, with unresolved D. This chain's CDR3 is CASSVLSLGEQYF. The CDR3 nucleotides read TGTGCCAGCAGTGTGCTTAGCCTGGGCGAGCAGTACTTC.